This T cell receptor beta chain emerged from a study of beta chain features in type 1 diabetes. Isolated RNA was reverse transcribed in full, so expressed TCRB transcripts were sequenced. The data were produced by immunoSEQ multiplex PCR, yet TCRdb's version contains in-frame clones alone and is incomplete. The data show 620,000 or so clones, with roughly 15% seen just once and around 0.095% held by the top ten. The CDR3 is 17 residues long. V lost 3 bases to trimming and J lost 3 bases, with 18 bases between them. Germline CDR1 and CDR2: SGHRS and YFSETQ. Sequenced material: naive CD4+ T cells from blood. The chain joins TRBV5-1 to TRBJ2-2; D perhaps matches TRBD1 (6 bases). The clonotype comes from a man between 18 and 35 years old in good health. The CDR3 DNA is TGCGCCAGCAGCTCGCCGGCAGGACAGCCTCACACCGGGGAGCTGTTTTTT. Translated: CASSSPAGQPHTGELFF.